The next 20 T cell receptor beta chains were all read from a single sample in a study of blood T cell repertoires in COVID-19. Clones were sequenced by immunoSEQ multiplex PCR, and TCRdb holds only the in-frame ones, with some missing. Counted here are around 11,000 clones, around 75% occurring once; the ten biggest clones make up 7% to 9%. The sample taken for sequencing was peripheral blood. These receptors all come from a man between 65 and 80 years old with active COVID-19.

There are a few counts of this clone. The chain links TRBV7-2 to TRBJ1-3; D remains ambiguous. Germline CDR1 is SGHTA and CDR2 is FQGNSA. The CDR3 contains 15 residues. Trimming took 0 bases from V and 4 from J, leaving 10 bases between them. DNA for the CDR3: TGTGCCAGCAGCTTAGCGCAACAACCCGGAAACACCATATATTTT. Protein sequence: CASSLAQQPGNTIYF.

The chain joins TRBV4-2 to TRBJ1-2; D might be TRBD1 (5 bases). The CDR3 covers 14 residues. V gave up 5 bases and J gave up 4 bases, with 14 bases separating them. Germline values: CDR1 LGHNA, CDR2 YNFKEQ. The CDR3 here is CASSSLGGFYGYTF. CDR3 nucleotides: TGTGCCAGCAGCTCTCTGGGGGGATTCTATGGCTACACCTTC.

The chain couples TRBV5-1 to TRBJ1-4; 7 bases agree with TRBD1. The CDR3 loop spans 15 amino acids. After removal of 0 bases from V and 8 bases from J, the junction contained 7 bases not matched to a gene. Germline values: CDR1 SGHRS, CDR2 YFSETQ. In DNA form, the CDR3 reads TGCGCCAGCAGCTTGGCCGGACAGGTTGGCGAAAAACTGTTTTTT. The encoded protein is CASSLAGQVGEKLFF.

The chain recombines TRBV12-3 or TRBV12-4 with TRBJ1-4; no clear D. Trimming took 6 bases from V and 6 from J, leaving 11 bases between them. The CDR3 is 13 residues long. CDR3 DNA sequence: TGTGCCAGCAGCCCAGATGCGGATGAAAAACTGTTTTTT. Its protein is CASSPDADEKLFF.

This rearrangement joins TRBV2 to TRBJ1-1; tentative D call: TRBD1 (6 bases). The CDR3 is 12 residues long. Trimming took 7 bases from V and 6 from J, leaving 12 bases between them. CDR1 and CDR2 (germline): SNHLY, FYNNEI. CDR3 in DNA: TGTGCCAGCACCCAGGGGCGGGCTGAAGCTTTCTTT. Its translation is CASTQGRAEAFF.

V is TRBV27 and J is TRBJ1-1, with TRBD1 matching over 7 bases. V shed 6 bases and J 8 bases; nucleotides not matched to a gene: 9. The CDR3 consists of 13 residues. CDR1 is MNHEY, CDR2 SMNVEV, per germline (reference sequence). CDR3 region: CASRLLEGAEAFF. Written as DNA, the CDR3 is TGTGCCAGCAGACTACTGGAGGGGGCCGAAGCTTTCTTT.

The CDR3, as DNA: TGTGCCAGCAGCCAATATCGGGCTGGGGCCAACGTCCTGACTTTC. This gives the protein CASSQYRAGANVLTF. The chain uses TRBV16 and TRBJ2-6, with no clear D. Germline lookup yields CDR1 KGHSY and CDR2 FQNENV. V shed 1 base and J shed 2 bases, with 6 bases lying between them. The CDR3 consists of 15 residues.

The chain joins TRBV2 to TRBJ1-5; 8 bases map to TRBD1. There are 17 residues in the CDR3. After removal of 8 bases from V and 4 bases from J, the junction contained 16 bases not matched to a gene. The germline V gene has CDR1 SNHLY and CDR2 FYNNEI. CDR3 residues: CASSGPILDRENQPQHF. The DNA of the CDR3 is TGTGCCAGCTCTGGCCCTATTCTGGACAGGGAAAATCAGCCCCAGCATTTT. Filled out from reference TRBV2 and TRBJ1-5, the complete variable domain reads EPEVTQTPSHQVTQMGQEVILRCVPISNHLYFYWYRQILGQKVEFLVSFYNNEISEKSEIFDDQFSVERPDGSNFTLKIRSTKLEDSAMYFCASSGPILDRENQPQHFGDGTRLSIL.

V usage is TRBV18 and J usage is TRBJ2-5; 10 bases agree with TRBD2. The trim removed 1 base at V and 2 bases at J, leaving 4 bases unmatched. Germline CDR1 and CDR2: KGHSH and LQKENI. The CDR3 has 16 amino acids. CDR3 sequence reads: CASSPRLAGAQETQYF. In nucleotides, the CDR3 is TGTGCCAGCTCACCACGGCTAGCGGGGGCTCAAGAGACCCAGTACTTC.

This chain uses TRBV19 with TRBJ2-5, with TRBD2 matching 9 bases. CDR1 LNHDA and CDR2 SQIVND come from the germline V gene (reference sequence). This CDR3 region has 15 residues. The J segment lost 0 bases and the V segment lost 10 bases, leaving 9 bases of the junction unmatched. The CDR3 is CATRRTSVNQETQYF. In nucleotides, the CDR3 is TGTGCCACTAGAAGGACTAGCGTTAACCAAGAGACCCAGTACTTC.

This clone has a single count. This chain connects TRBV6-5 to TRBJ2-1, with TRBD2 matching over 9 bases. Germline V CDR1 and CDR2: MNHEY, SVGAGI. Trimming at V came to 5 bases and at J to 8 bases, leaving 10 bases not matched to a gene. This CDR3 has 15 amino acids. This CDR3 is CASSPLSGGSDEQFF. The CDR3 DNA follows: TGTGCCAGCAGTCCCCTCAGCGGGGGGAGTGATGAGCAGTTCTTC.

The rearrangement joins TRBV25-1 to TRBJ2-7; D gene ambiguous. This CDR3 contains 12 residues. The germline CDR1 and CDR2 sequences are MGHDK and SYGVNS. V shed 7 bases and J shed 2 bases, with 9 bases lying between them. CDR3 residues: CASMALTYEQYF. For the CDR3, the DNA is TGTGCCAGCATGGCACTAACCTACGAGCAGTACTTC.

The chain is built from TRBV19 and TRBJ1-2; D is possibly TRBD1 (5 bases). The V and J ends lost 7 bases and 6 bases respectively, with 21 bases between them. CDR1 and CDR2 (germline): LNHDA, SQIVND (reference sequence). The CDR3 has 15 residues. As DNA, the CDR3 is TGTGCCAGTACCCCGGAGGCAGGGAGGGAAAATGGCTACACCTTC. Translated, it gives CASTPEAGRENGYTF.

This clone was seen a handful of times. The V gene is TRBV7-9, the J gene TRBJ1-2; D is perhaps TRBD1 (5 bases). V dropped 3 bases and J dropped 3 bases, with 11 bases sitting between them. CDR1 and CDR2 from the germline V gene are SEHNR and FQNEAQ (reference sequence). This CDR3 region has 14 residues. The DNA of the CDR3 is TGTGCCAGCAGCTTTGCGACAGCTTACTATGGCTACACCTTC. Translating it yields CASSFATAYYGYTF.

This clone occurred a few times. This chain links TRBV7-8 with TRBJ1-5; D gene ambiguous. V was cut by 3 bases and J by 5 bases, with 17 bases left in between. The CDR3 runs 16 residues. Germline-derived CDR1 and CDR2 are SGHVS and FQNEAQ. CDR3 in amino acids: CASSLVGWGEHQPQHF. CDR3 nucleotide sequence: TGTGCCAGCAGCTTGGTGGGCTGGGGAGAACATCAGCCCCAGCATTTT. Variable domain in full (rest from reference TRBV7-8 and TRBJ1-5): GAGVSQSPRYKVAKRGQDVALRCDPISGHVSLFWYQQALGQGPEFLTYFQNEAQLDKSGLPSDRFFAERPEGSVSTLKIQRTQQEDSAVYLCASSLVGWGEHQPQHFGDGTRLSIL.

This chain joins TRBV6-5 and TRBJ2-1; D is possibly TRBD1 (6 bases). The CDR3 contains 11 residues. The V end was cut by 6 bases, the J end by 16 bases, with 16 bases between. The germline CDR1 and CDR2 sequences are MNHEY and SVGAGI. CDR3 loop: CASRQTGLKFF. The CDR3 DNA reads TGTGCCAGCAGACAAACAGGGCTAAAATTCTTC.

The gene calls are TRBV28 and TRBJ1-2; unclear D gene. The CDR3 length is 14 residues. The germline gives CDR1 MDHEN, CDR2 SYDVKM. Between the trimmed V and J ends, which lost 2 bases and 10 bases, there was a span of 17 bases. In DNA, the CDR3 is TGTGCCAGCAGTTTACGTTATACGGCCTACTACTACACCTTC. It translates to CASSLRYTAYYYTF.

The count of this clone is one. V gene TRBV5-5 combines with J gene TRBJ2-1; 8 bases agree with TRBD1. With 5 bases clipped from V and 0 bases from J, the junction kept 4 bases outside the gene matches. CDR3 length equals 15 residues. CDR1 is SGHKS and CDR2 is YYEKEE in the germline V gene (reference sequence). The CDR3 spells CASSWTGSSYNEQFF. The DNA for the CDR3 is TGTGCCAGCAGTTGGACAGGGAGCTCCTACAATGAGCAGTTCTTC.

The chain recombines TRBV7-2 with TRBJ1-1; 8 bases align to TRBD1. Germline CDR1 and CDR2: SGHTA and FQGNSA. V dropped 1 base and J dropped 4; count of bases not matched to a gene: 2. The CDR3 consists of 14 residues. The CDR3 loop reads CASSLETGATEAFF. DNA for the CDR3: TGTGCCAGCAGCTTAGAGACAGGGGCCACTGAAGCTTTCTTT.

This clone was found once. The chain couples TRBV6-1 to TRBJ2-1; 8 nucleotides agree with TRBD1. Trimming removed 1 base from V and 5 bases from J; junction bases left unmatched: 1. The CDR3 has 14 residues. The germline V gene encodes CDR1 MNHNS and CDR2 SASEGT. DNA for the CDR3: TGTGCCAGCAGTGAAGGGACAGGGAACAATGAGCAGTTCTTC. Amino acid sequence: CASSEGTGNNEQFF.